This is a list of T cell receptor beta chains from one sample in a study of response to subunit inactivated influenza vaccine. TCRdb called the RT-PCR reads again in MiXCR, with one record for every CDR3 protein. The sample includes more than 150,000 distinct CDR3 sequences, about 10% of them seen just once. The sequences come from CD8+ T cells sorted from PBMCs, collected approximately 25 months after vaccination. Receptors were obtained from a man in his fifties or sixties who received an inactivated influenza vaccine. CDR3s include the opening cysteine and the closing phenylalanine or tryptophan. The D gene is left open where the match is weak. Clone sizes are given selectively: once, few, many, or a class where the clone is expanded.

clone_size j_call v_call d_call cdr3_nt cdr3_aa
many TRBJ2-3 TRBV12-3/TRBV12-4 - TGTGCCAGCAGTGAAACAGGGTTTGATACGCAGTATTTT CASSETGFDTQYF
many TRBJ2-5 TRBV12-3/TRBV12-4 - TGTGCCAGCAGGGTACGCCATGCTCCAGAAGAGACCCAGTACTTC CASRVRHAPEETQYF
- TRBJ2-7 TRBV6-2/TRBV6-3 - TGTGCCAGCAGTTACCCCCCCTACGAGCAGTACTTC CASSYPPYEQYF
- TRBJ2-7 TRBV20-1 TRBD1 TGCAGTGCTAGAGACGACAGGGACCTCCCCTACGAGCAGTACTTC CSARDDRDLPYEQYF
- TRBJ1-1 TRBV7-2 - TGTGCCAGCAGTCGCCAGAGGCCCGAAGCTTTCTTT CASSRQRPEAFF
many TRBJ2-5 TRBV20-1 - TGCAGTGCTACCCTTACTAGCCTGGAGACCCAGTACTTC CSATLTSLETQYF
- TRBJ2-2 TRBV15 - TGTGCCACCAGCAGAGATGTGGGAACCGGGGAGCTGTTTTTT CATSRDVGTGELFF
- TRBJ1-1 TRBV28 - TGTGCCAGCAGTTTACCGGGATCTAACACTGAAGCTTTCTTT CASSLPGSNTEAFF
few TRBJ2-1 TRBV20-1 TRBD2 TGCAGTGCTAGTAGCGGGCCCGGACATGAGCAGTTCTTC CSASSGPGHEQFF
once TRBJ2-3 TRBV18 - TGTGCCAGCTCACCAGTGGACCGCGCTTGGGTGACAGATACGCAGTATTTT CASSPVDRAWVTDTQYF
few TRBJ2-3 TRBV11-2 - TGTGCCAGCAGCCCAAAAGGACTTGACACAGATACGCAGTATTTT CASSPKGLDTDTQYF
few TRBJ2-3 TRBV27 - TGTGCCAGCAGTTTATATAAGGGGAAAGATACGCAGTATTTT CASSLYKGKDTQYF
many TRBJ2-7 TRBV6-5 - TGTGCCAGCAGTTACTCAAGCCTGGGGTACGAGCAGTACTTC CASSYSSLGYEQYF
few TRBJ2-7 TRBV15 - TGTGCCACCAGCAGAGGGGCCCGGGCCTACGAGCAGTACTTC CATSRGARAYEQYF
- TRBJ2-7 TRBV20-1 - TGCAGTGCTAGCCGGGACCCCGCAACGGTCGAGCAGTACTTC CSASRDPATVEQYF
- TRBJ2-3 TRBV30 - TGTGCCTGGAGTCTTGGGGCAGATACGCAGTATTTT CAWSLGADTQYF